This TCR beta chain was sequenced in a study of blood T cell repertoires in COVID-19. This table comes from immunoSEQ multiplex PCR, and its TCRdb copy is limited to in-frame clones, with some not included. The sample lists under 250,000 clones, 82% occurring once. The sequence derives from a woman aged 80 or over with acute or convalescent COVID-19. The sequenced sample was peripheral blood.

CDR3 amino acids: CASSWGGDFLNTEAFF. The CDR3 DNA reads TGTGCCAGCAGCTGGGGAGGGGACTTTTTGAACACTGAAGCTTTCTTT. The chain links TRBV5-6 to TRBJ1-1, with TRBD1 as a possible D gene (5 bases). The CDR3 has 16 amino acids. The V gene lost 3 bases and the J gene lost 0 bases, with 15 bases spanning the gap. CDR1 is SGHDT and CDR2 is YYEEEE in the germline V gene.